These 32 T cell receptor beta chains were sequenced from one sample in a study of blood T cell repertoires in COVID-19. The data were produced by immunoSEQ multiplex PCR, yet TCRdb's version contains in-frame clones alone and is incomplete. The sample consists of around 300,000 clones, around 87% of them appearing once. The sample was peripheral blood. The receptors originated from a woman in her thirties or forties with COVID-19, enrolled during active disease.

V gene TRBV6-2 or TRBV6-3 combines with J gene TRBJ2-5; 9 bases are a match to TRBD2. V lost 0 bases and J lost 7; bases outside the gene matches: 12. CDR1 is MNHEY and CDR2 is SVGEGT in the germline V gene. This CDR3 is 17 amino acids long. The CDR3 DNA follows: TGTGCCAGCAGTTACTCGAGTGGAGCTAGCGGGGATGTGACCCAGTACTTC. Translating gives CASSYSSGASGDVTQYF.

V gene TRBV7-9 combines with J gene TRBJ1-3; tentative D call: TRBD1 (6 bases). CDR1 SEHNR and CDR2 FQNEAQ come from the germline V gene (reference sequence). This CDR3 is 17 amino acids long. V was trimmed by 2 bases and J by 0 bases, leaving 14 bases between them. The CDR3 is CASSLLQPGVSGNTIYF. CDR3 DNA: TGTGCCAGCAGCTTACTCCAACCAGGGGTCTCTGGAAACACCATATATTTT.

The CDR3 loop reads CASSRQGAIEQFF. The CDR3 nucleotides are TGTGCCAGCTCACGACAGGGGGCAATTGAGCAGTTCTTC. The chain links TRBV18 to TRBJ2-1, with 10 nucleotides matching TRBD1. J was trimmed by 9 bases and V by 4 bases; bases with no gene match: 3. The V gene's germline CDR1 is KGHSH and CDR2 LQKENI. The length of the CDR3 is 13 residues.

The chain couples TRBV28 to TRBJ1-6, with D uncertain. The CDR3 spans 13 residues. Germline CDR1 and CDR2: MDHEN and SYDVKM. V was pared by 3 bases and J by 6 bases, with 6 bases between. CDR3 coding DNA: TGTGCCAGCAGTTTGAACGGTAATTCACCCCTCCACTTT. This codes for CASSLNGNSPLHF.

The chain links TRBV4-3 to TRBJ2-2, with 7 bases aligning to TRBD1. Unmatched junction bases numbered 10, after V lost 0 bases and J lost 6 bases. This CDR3 comprises 17 residues. CDR1 is LGHNA and CDR2 is YSLEER in the germline V gene. The DNA of the CDR3 is TGCGCCAGCAGCCAAGATCGTGCAGGGGGAAGCGCCGGGGAGCTGTTTTTT. It yields the protein CASSQDRAGGSAGELFF.

To note about this clone: Other DNA variants within this sample encode the same CDR3. The chain combines TRBV18 with TRBJ2-3; D perhaps matches TRBD2 (6 bases). V was clipped by 2 bases and J by 1 base, with 7 bases between them. The V gene's germline CDR1 is KGHSH and CDR2 LQKENI. This CDR3 spans 14 amino acids. CDR3 residues: CASSPGGRTDTQYF. The CDR3 bases are TGTGCCAGCTCACCAGGAGGGCGCACAGATACGCAGTATTTT. The whole variable domain, remainder taken from reference TRBV18 and TRBJ2-3, is NAGVMQNPRHLVRRRGQEARLRCSPMKGHSHVYWYRQLPEEGLKFMVYLQKENIIDESGMPKERFSAEFPKEGPSILRIQQVVRGDSAAYFCASSPGGRTDTQYFGPGTRLTVL.

This sequence joins TRBV11-2 and TRBJ2-7; 9 bases are a match to TRBD1. The germline CDR1 and CDR2 sequences are SGHAT and FQNNGV. This CDR3 spans 14 amino acids. After removal of 5 bases from V and 3 bases from J, the junction contained 5 bases not matched to a gene. CDR3 region: CASSKNRGLYEQYF. The CDR3 bases are TGTGCCAGCAGCAAAAACAGGGGGCTCTACGAGCAGTACTTC.

This clone was observed a single time. The chain links TRBV5-1 to TRBJ2-3; tentatively, D is TRBD1 (5 bases). The CDR3 has 14 amino acids. Looked up from germline, CDR1 is SGHRS and CDR2 is YFSETQ. V was cut by 4 bases and J by 1 base, with 10 bases left in between. The CDR3 spells CASSGAQGTDTQYF. The CDR3 DNA reads TGCGCCAGCAGCGGGGCCCAGGGCACAGATACGCAGTATTTT.

The rearrangement uses TRBV7-2 and TRBJ1-3; D is unclear. The germline V and J ends were trimmed by 5 bases and 0 bases, with 17 bases remaining between them. The germline V gene has CDR1 SGHTA and CDR2 FQGNSA. The CDR3 extends over 17 amino acids. The CDR3 sequence is CASSPQPALTSGNTIYF. CDR3 nucleotides: TGTGCCAGCAGCCCACAGCCCGCGCTTACCTCTGGAAACACCATATATTTT.

The chain combines TRBV28 with TRBJ1-1, with a weak D call TRBD1 (5 bases). Germline CDR1 and CDR2: MDHEN and SYDVKM. V dropped 4 bases and J dropped 6 bases, with 18 bases sitting between them. The CDR3 contains 15 residues. CDR3 residues: CASSSPRGGKSEAFF. CDR3 DNA: TGTGCCAGCAGTTCCCCCCGGGGGGGTAAGTCTGAAGCTTTCTTT.

The genes are TRBV10-3 and TRBJ2-7; possible D gene TRBD1, 5 bases. Deletions cut 3 bases from V and 5 bases from J, with 11 bases between. The germline V gene encodes CDR1 ENHRY and CDR2 SYGVKD. This CDR3 spans 13 amino acids. In DNA form, the CDR3 reads TGTGCCATCAGTGACAGGGAAAGGGACGAGCAGTACTTC. The encoded protein is CAISDRERDEQYF.

The chain links TRBV19 to TRBJ1-5; 7 bases are shared with TRBD1. This CDR3 region has 14 residues. In germline, CDR1 is LNHDA, CDR2 SQIVND (reference sequence). J lost 4 bases, V lost 4 bases, and 4 bases had no gene match. The CDR3 region is CASSTKDRNQPQHF. DNA of the CDR3: TGTGCCAGTAGTACGAAGGACAGGAATCAGCCCCAGCATTTT.

CDR3 in amino acids: CASRTGDNYGYTF. CDR3 bases: TGCGCCAGCAGGACAGGGGACAACTATGGCTACACCTTC. The V gene is TRBV5-1, the J gene TRBJ1-2, with TRBD1 matching 8 bases. The CDR3 sequence is 13 residues long. Germline CDR1 SGHRS, CDR2 YFSETQ. The trim removed 5 bases at V and 2 bases at J, leaving 2 bases unmatched.

The chain's CDR3 is CASSLLGQGFVKANYGYTF. CDR3 nucleotides: TGTGCCAGCAGCTTATTGGGGCAGGGCTTCGTCAAAGCTAACTATGGCTACACCTTC. This chain uses TRBV11-2 with TRBJ1-2, with D perhaps matching TRBD1 (5 bases). The CDR3 is 19 residues long. Per germline, CDR1 SGHAT and CDR2 FQNNGV. Between the trimmed V and J ends, which lost 2 bases and 0 bases, there was a span of 22 bases.

The chain links TRBV5-6 to TRBJ2-1; 8 nucleotides align to TRBD2. Germline V gene data show CDR1 as SGHDT and CDR2 as YYEEEE. This CDR3 is built from 13 residues. V lost 5 bases and J lost 8; bases outside the gene matches: 6. CDR3 DNA sequence: TGTGCCAGCAGTCCGGGGGGGATACATGAGCAGTTCTTC. This codes for CASSPGGIHEQFF.

This chain connects TRBV6-4 to TRBJ1-5; maybe TRBD1 (6 bases). CDR1 is MRHNA, CDR2 SNTAGT, per germline. V gave up 0 bases and J gave up 2 bases, with 11 bases separating them. The length of the CDR3 is 16 residues. CDR3 in DNA: TGTGCCAGCAGTGACTCCTACAGGGTTGGCAATCAGCCCCAGCATTTT. Amino acids: CASSDSYRVGNQPQHF.

V gene TRBV29-1 combines with J gene TRBJ2-6; 8 nucleotides match TRBD1. Germline assignment: CDR1 SQVTM and CDR2 ANQGSEA. The CDR3 extends over 16 amino acids. V was pared by 4 bases and J by 3 bases, with 8 bases of the junction left unmatched. CDR3 nucleotides: TGCAGCGTTGTCGGAACAGGGGGACATGGGGCCAACGTCCTGACTTTC. It translates to CSVVGTGGHGANVLTF. The full variable domain, rest sourced from reference TRBV29-1 and TRBJ2-6, is SAVISQKPSRDICQRGTSLTIQCQVDSQVTMMFWYRQQPGQSLTLIATANQGSEATYESGFVIDKFPISRPNLTFSTLTVSNMSPEDSSIYLCSVVGTGGHGANVLTFGAGSRLTVL.

CDR3 in DNA: TGTGCCAGCAGCCCGGACATGCGTGCAACTAATGAAAAACTGTTTTTT. The encoded protein is CASSPDMRATNEKLFF. The gene calls are TRBV6-6 and TRBJ1-4, with D possibly TRBD1 on 5 matching bases. Trimming shortened V by 6 bases and J by 0 bases, and 14 bases separated the two germline ends. In germline, CDR1 is MNHNY, CDR2 SVGAGI (reference sequence). The CDR3 totals 16 residues.

The rearrangement joins TRBV19 to TRBJ2-6; TRBD1 agrees at 10 bases. The CDR3 is made up of 16 amino acids. J was trimmed by 2 bases and V by 8 bases; bases with no gene match: 6. Germline values: CDR1 LNHDA, CDR2 SQIVND (reference sequence). CDR3 in amino acids: CASRDRGSAGANVLTF. The CDR3, as DNA: TGTGCCAGTCGGGACAGGGGAAGTGCTGGGGCCAACGTCCTGACTTTC. The whole variable domain, remainder taken from reference TRBV19 and TRBJ2-6, is DGGITQSPKYLFRKEGQNVTLSCEQNLNHDAMYWYRQDPGQGLRLIYYSQIVNDFQKGDIAEGYSVSREKKESFPLTVTSAQKNPTAFYLCASRDRGSAGANVLTFGAGSRLTVL.

This clone occurred once. The J gene is TRBJ2-3, the V gene TRBV2; possibly TRBD1 for D (5 bases). V lost 4 bases, J lost 5 bases, and 10 bases lay in between. The germline V gene has CDR1 SNHLY and CDR2 FYNNEI. This CDR3 is 13 amino acids long. The CDR3 nucleotides read TGTGCCAGCAGTGGCAGGGAAGGAGATACGCAGTATTTT. Its translation is CASSGREGDTQYF.

The chain couples TRBV11-2 to TRBJ1-1; D gene unclear. The germline V gene has CDR1 SGHAT and CDR2 FQNNGV. This CDR3 has 14 residues. Trimming removed 5 bases at V and 1 base at J, with 11 bases between. Here the CDR3 DNA reads TGTGCCAGCAGCCTGCTTCCGGGGAACACTGAAGCTTTCTTT. This gives the protein CASSLLPGNTEAFF.

The J gene is TRBJ1-5, the V gene TRBV18, with TRBD1 matching 12 bases. Germline assignment: CDR1 KGHSH and CDR2 LQKENI. The CDR3 extends over 16 amino acids. V lost 3 bases and J lost 5; bases outside the gene matches: 5. The CDR3 DNA reads TGTGCCAGCTCACCGGGGACAGGGGGCTTCGATCAGCCCCAGCATTTT. Residues: CASSPGTGGFDQPQHF.

This clone is a singleton in its sample. The CDR3 spells CAWSRAGLRTDTQYF. DNA of the CDR3: TGTGCCTGGAGTAGGGCGGGACTTCGCACAGATACGCAGTATTTT. The chain combines TRBV30 with TRBJ2-3; D is perhaps TRBD2 (6 bases). Between the trimmed V and J ends, which lost 2 bases and 1 base, there was a span of 13 bases. This CDR3 is built from 15 residues. The germline CDR1 and CDR2 sequences are GTSNPN and SVGIG (reference sequence). Based on the CDR3 plus reference TRBV30 and TRBJ2-3, the full variable domain is SQTIHQWPATLVQPVGSPLSLECTVEGTSNPNLYWYRQAAGRGLQLLFYSVGIGQISSEVPQNLSASRPQDRQFILSSKKLLLSDSGFYLCAWSRAGLRTDTQYFGPGTRLTVL.

This sequence joins TRBV10-2 and TRBJ2-3; 9 positions agree with TRBD1. The ends lost 10 bases at V and 3 bases at J; junction bases unmatched: 14. Germline V gene lookup returns CDR1 WSHSY and CDR2 SAAADI. The CDR3 length is 16 residues. CDR3 sequence reads: CATPISGTGKTDTQYF. The CDR3 DNA follows: TGCGCCACCCCGATCTCCGGGACAGGGAAAACAGATACGCAGTATTTT.

As concerns this clone: At the DNA level, this CDR3 is encoded by other sequences in the same sample as well. This sequence joins TRBV7-9 and TRBJ2-7; TRBD2 matches at 8 bases. With V trimmed by 3 bases and J by 6 bases, 7 bases remained unmatched. This CDR3 is built from 14 residues. Germline CDR1 and CDR2: SEHNR and FQNEAQ (reference sequence). The CDR3 DNA is TGTGCCAGCAGCTTTAGCGGGGCTTCCCGCGAGCAGTACTTC. Translating it yields CASSFSGASREQYF. The whole variable domain, filled in from reference TRBV7-9 and TRBJ2-7, reads DTGVSQNPRHKITKRGQNVTFRCDPISEHNRLYWYRQTLGQGPEFLTYFQNEAQLEKSRLLSDRFSAERPKGSFSTLEIQRTEQGDSAMYLCASSFSGASREQYFGPGTRLTVT.

The J gene is TRBJ1-3, the V gene TRBV5-8; 7 bases are shared with TRBD1. J lost 2 bases, V lost 3 bases, and 5 bases had no gene match. Looked up from germline, CDR1 is SGHTS and CDR2 is YDEGEE. The CDR3 length is 15 residues. The DNA of the CDR3 is TGTGCCAGCAGCTCAGACAGGGTCCCTGGAAACACCATATATTTT. It translates to CASSSDRVPGNTIYF. The variable domain in full, with the rest retrieved from reference TRBV5-8 and TRBJ1-3, is EAGVTQSPTHLIKTRGQQATLRCSPISGHTSVYWYQQALGLGLQFLLWYDEGEERNRGNFPPRFSGRQFPNYSSELNVNALELEDSALYLCASSSDRVPGNTIYFGEGSWLTVV.

The V call is TRBV4-2, the J call TRBJ1-1; D is possibly TRBD1 (5 bases). The CDR3 runs 15 residues. The germline V and J ends were trimmed by 1 base and 2 bases, with 11 bases remaining between them. Germline loops: CDR1 LGHNA, CDR2 YNFKEQ. Here the CDR3 reads CASSQGVRTNTEAFF. Written as DNA, the CDR3 is TGTGCCAGCAGCCAAGGGGTCCGGACAAACACTGAAGCTTTCTTT.

The V and J genes are TRBV5-1 and TRBJ2-7; 8 bases are shared with TRBD1. The junction had 5 bases not matched to a gene; V was cut back by 4 bases and J by 5 bases. This CDR3 is built from 13 residues. Germline values: CDR1 SGHRS, CDR2 YFSETQ. The CDR3 reads CASSRGQGDEQYF. DNA of the CDR3: TGCGCCAGCAGCAGAGGACAGGGCGACGAGCAGTACTTC.

This clone has just one count. Other nucleotide sequences in the sample specify the same CDR3. The V gene is TRBV27, the J gene TRBJ2-1; 11 nucleotides match TRBD2. With 5 bases clipped from V and 4 bases from J, the junction kept 7 bases outside the gene matches. This CDR3 spans 16 amino acids. Per germline, CDR1 MNHEY and CDR2 SMNVEV (reference sequence). DNA of the CDR3: TGTGCCAGCAGTCCCCGGCTAGCGGGAGGTTACAATGAGCAGTTCTTC. It encodes CASSPRLAGGYNEQFF.

J is TRBJ2-3 and V is TRBV29-1, with D perhaps matching TRBD2 (7 bases). V dropped 8 bases and J dropped 1 base, with 13 bases sitting between them. Germline loops: CDR1 SQVTM, CDR2 ANQGSEA. CDR3 length: 13 residues. CDR3 protein: CSPGGAGTDTQYF. Here the CDR3 DNA reads TGCAGCCCTGGGGGGGCAGGCACAGATACGCAGTATTTT.

The J gene is TRBJ2-2, the V gene TRBV6-1, with D perhaps matching TRBD1 (5 bases). Germline assignment: CDR1 MNHNS and CDR2 SASEGT. The CDR3 is 13 amino acids. Trimming took 2 bases from V and 7 from J, leaving 8 bases between them. The CDR3 DNA is TGTGCCAGCAGTGAACAGGGATTCGGGGAGCTGTTTTTT. Translated: CASSEQGFGELFF.

The rearrangement uses TRBV3-1 (or the pseudogene TRBV3-2) and TRBJ2-5; 8 bases line up with TRBD2. V trimming: 1 base; J trimming: 2 bases; junction bases outside the gene matches: 3. CDR1 is LGHDT and CDR2 is YNNKEL in the germline V gene (reference sequence). The length of the CDR3 is 15 residues. Here the CDR3 reads CASSQGPSGQETQYF. CDR3 nucleotide sequence: TGTGCCAGCAGCCAAGGACCTAGCGGGCAAGAGACCCAGTACTTC.